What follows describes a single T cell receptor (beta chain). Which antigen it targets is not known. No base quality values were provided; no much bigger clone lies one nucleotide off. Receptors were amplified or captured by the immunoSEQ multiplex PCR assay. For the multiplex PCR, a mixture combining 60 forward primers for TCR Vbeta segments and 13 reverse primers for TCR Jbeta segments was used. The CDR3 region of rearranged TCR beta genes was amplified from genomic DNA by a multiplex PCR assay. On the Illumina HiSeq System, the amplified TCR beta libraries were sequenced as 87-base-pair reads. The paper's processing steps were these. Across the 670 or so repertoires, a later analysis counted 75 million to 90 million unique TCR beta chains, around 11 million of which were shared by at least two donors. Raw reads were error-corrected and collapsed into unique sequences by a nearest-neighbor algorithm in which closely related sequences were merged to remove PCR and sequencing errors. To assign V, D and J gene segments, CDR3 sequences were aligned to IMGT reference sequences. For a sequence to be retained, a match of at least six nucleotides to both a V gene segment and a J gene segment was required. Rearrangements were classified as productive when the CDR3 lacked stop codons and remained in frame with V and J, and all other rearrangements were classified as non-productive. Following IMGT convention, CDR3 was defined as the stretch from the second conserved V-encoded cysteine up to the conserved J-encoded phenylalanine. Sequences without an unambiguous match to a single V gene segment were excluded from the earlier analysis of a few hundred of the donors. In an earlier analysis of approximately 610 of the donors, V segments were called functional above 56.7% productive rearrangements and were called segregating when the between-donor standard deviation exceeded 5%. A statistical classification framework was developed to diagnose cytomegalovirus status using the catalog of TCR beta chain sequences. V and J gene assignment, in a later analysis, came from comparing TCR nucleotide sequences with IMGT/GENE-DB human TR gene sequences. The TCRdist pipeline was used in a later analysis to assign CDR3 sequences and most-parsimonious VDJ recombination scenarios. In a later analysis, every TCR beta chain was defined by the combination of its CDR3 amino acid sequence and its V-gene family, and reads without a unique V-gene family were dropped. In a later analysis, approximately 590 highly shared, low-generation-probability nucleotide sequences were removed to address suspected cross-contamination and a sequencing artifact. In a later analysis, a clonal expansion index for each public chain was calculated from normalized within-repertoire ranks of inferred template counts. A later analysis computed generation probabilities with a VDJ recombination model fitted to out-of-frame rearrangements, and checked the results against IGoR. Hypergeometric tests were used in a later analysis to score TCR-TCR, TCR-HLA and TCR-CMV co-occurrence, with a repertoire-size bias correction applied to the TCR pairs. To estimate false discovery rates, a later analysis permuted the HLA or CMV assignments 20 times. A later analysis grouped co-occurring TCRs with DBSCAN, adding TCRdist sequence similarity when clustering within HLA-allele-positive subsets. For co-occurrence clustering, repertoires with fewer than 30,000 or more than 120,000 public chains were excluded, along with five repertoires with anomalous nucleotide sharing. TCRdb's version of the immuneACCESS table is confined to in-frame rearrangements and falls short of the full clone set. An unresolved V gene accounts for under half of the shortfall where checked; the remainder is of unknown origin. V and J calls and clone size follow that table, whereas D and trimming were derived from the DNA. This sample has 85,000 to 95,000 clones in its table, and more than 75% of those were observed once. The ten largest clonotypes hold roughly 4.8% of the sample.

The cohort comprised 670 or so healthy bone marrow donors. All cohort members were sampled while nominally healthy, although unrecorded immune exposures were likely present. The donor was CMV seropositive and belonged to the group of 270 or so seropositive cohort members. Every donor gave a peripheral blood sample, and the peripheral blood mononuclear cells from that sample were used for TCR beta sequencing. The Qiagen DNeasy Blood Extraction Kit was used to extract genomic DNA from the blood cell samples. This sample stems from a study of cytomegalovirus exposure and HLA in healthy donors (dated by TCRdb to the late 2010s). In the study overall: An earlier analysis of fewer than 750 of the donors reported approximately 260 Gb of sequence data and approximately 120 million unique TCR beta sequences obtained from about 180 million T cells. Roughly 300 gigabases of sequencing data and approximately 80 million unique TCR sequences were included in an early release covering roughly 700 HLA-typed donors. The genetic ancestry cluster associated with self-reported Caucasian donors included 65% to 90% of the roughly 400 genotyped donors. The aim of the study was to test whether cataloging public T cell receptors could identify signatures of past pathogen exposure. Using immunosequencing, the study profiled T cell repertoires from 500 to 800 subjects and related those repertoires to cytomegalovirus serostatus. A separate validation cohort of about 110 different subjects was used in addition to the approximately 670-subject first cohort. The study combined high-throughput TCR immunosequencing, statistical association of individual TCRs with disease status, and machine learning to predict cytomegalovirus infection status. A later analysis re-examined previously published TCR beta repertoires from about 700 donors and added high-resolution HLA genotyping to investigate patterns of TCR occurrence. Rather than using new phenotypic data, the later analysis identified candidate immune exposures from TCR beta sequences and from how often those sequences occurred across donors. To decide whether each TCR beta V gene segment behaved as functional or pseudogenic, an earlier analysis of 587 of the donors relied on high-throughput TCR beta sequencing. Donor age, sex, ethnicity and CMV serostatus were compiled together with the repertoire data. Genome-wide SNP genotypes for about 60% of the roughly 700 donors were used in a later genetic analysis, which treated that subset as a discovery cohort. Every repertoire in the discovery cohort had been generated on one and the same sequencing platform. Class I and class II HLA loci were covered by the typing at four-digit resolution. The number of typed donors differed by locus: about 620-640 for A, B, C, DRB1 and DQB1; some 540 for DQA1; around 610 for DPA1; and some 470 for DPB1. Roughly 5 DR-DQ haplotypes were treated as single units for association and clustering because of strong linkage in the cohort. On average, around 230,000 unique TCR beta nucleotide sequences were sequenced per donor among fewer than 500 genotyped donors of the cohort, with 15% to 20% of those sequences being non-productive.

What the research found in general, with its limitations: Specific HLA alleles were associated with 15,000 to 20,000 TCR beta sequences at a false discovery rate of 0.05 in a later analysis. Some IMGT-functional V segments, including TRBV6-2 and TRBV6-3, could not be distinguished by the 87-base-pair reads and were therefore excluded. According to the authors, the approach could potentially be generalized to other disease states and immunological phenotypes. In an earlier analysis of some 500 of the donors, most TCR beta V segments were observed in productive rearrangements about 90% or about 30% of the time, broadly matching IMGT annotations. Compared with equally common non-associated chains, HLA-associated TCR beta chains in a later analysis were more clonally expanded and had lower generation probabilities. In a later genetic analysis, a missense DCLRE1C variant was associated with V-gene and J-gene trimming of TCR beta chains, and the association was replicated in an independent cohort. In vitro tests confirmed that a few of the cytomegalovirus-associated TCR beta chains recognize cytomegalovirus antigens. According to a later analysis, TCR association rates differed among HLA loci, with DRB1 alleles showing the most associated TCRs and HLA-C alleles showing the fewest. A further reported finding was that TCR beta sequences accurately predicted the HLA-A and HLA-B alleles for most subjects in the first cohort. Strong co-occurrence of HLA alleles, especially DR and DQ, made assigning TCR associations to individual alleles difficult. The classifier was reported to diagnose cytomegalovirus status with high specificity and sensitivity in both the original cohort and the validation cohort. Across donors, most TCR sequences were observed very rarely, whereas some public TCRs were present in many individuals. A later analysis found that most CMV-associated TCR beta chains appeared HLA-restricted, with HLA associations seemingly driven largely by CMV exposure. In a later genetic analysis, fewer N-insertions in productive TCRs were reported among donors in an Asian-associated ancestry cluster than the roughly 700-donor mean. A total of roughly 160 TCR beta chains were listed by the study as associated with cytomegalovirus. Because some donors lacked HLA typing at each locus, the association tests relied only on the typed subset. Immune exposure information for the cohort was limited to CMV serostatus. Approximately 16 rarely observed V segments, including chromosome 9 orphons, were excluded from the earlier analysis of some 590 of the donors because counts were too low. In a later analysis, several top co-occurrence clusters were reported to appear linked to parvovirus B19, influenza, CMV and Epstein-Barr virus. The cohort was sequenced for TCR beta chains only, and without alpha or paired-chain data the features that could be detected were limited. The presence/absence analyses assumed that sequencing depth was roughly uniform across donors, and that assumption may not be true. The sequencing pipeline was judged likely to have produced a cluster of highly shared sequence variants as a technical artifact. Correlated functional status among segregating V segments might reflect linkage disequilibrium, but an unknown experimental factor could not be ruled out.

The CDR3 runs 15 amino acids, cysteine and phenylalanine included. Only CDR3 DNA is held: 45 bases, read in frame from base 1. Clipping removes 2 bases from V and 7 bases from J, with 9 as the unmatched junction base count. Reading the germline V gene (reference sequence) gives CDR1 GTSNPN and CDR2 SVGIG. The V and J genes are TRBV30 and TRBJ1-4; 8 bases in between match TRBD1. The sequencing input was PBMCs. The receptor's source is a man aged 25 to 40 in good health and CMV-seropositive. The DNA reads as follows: TGTGCCTGGAGTACTCAACAGGGGGTAGGTGAAAAACTGTTTTTT. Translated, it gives CAWSTQQGVGEKLFF.